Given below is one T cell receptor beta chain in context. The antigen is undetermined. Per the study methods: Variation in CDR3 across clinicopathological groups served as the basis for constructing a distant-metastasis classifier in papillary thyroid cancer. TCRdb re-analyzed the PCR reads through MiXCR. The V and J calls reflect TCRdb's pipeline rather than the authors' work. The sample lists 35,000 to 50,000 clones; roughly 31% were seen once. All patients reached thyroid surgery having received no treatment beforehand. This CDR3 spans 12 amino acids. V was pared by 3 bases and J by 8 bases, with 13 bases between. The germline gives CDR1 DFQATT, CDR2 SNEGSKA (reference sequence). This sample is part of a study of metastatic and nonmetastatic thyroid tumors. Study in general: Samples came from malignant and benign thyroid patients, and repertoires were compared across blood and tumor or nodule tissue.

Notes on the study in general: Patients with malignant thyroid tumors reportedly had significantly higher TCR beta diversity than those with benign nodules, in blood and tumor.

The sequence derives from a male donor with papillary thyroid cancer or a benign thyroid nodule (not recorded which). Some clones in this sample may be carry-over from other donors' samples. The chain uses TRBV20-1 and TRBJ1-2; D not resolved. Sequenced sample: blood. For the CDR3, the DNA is TGCAGTGCTAGTATAGGCGTAGGGGGCTACACCTTC. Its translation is CSASIGVGGYTF.